This T cell receptor (beta chain) was identified in a study of identifying expanded T cells in peripheral blood. Findings and limits, study-wide: About 1.2 clones differed between technical replicates, versus about 16 and 19 over time. Across healthy donors, higher total template counts meant significantly greater approximately 2-week count variance.

The germline V gene has CDR1 SGHNT and CDR2 YYREEE (reference sequence). The CDR3 runs to 15 residues. Deletions cut 5 bases from V and 1 base from J, with 14 bases between. Collection occurred without any documented infections or immune events in donors. Clones were sequenced by immunoSEQ multiplex PCR, and TCRdb holds only the in-frame ones, with some missing. The sample has some 95,000 clones, approximately 83% seen once; the top ten hold roughly 5.3%. For this clone: Its antigen is unknown.

The clonotype was recovered from a person aged 18 to 75 in good health. The source material was blood. The chain couples TRBV5-4 to TRBJ2-3; D call uncertain. CDR3 coding DNA: TGTGCCAGCAGTTACACTACCCTGGGCACAGATACGCAGTATTTT. Translation gives CASSYTTLGTDTQYF.